These 17 T cell receptor beta chains were sequenced from one sample in a study of blood T cell repertoires in COVID-19 (dated by TCRdb to the early 2020s). Library preparation employed the immunoSEQ multiplex PCR assay. Drawn from immuneACCESS, this table holds only the in-frame rearrangements with V and J called that TCRdb kept. Clones are partly lost; checked studies trace under half to an unresolved V gene and leave the rest unexplained. The sample yields 200,000 to 250,000 clones; approximately 81% were counted once. Roughly 18% of the sample belongs to the ten largest clones. Sequenced sample: peripheral blood. These receptor sequences come from a woman aged 80 or older with active or convalescent COVID-19.

This sequence joins TRBV6-5 and TRBJ2-3, with unresolved D. V lost 7 bases to trimming and J lost 3 bases, with 5 bases between them. This CDR3 is built from 11 residues. Germline values: CDR1 MNHEY, CDR2 SVGAGI. CDR3 DNA sequence: TGTGCCAGCACGCGTACAGATACGCAGTATTTT. Amino acids: CASTRTDTQYF.

The chain combines TRBV24-1 with TRBJ1-5; TRBD1 matches at 10 bases. The CDR3 contains 17 residues. CDR1 is KGHDR and CDR2 is SFDVKD in the germline V gene. The V and J ends lost 0 bases and 3 bases, in that order; junction bases with no gene match: 4. The CDR3 sequence: CATSDLRDRGNNQPQHF. CDR3 bases: TGTGCCACCAGTGATTTGAGGGACAGGGGTAACAATCAGCCCCAGCATTTT.

This rearrangement joins TRBV4-2 to TRBJ2-2, with TRBD2 matching 7 bases. Germline CDR1 is LGHNA and CDR2 is YNFKEQ. J gave up 5 bases and V 4 bases, and 19 bases lay outside the gene matches. The CDR3 consists of 19 residues. For the CDR3, the DNA is TGTGCCAGCAGCCTTGGGCTAGCGGTTGGACGAAAGGGAACCGGGGAGCTGTTTTTT. It codes for CASSLGLAVGRKGTGELFF.

CDR3 nucleotides: TGTGCCAGCAGCCCACTGCCGGGGTACACTGAAGCTTTCTTT. The encoded protein is CASSPLPGYTEAFF. This rearrangement joins TRBV3-1 (or the pseudogene TRBV3-2) to TRBJ1-1; D ambiguous. Trimming cost V 4 bases and J 3 bases, with 12 bases left between them. The CDR3 length is 14 residues. From germline, CDR1 is LGHDT and CDR2 YNNKEL (reference sequence).

V and J are TRBV7-3 and TRBJ1-6, with TRBD1 matching over 8 bases. CDR3 length equals 14 residues. CDR1 and CDR2 (germline): SGHTA, FQGTGA. With 4 bases clipped from V and 7 bases from J, the junction kept 3 bases outside the gene matches. CDR3 loop: CASSSGQENSPLHF. CDR3 in DNA: TGTGCCAGCAGCTCGGGACAGGAAAATTCACCCCTCCACTTT.

The chain couples TRBV7-2 to TRBJ1-6; the D gene is possibly TRBD1 (5 bases). V was clipped by 7 bases and J by 13 bases, with 11 bases between them. The CDR3 runs 11 residues. Germline values: CDR1 SGHTA, CDR2 FQGNSA. CDR3 amino acids: CASTLRGPLHF. The CDR3 region has the DNA TGTGCCAGCACCCTGCGGGGGCCCCTCCACTTT.

The chain carries TRBV5-1 and TRBJ2-3; TRBD2 matches 13 bases. CDR3 size: 15 residues. Germline-derived CDR1 and CDR2 are SGHRS and YFSETQ. Germline trimming cut 0 bases from V and 8 bases from J; bases unmatched to any gene: 3. The CDR3 DNA reads as TGCGCCAGCAGCTTGGATGGACTAGCGGGAGTTACGCAGTATTTT. It specifies CASSLDGLAGVTQYF.

In its sample, this clone was seen once. V and J are TRBV4-3 and TRBJ2-3, with TRBD2 as a possible D gene (5 bases). Trimming shortened V by 3 bases and J by 0 bases, and 10 bases separated the two germline ends. CDR3 length equals 15 residues. From germline, CDR1 is LGHNA and CDR2 YSLEER. The CDR3 nucleotides read TGCGCCAGCAGCCAGAGGGCCCTTAGCACAGATACGCAGTATTTT. Translation gives CASSQRALSTDTQYF.

This chain joins TRBV27 and TRBJ1-2; 7 bases fit TRBD1. There are 17 residues in the CDR3. Germline values: CDR1 MNHEY, CDR2 SMNVEV (reference sequence). Trimming at V came to 3 bases and at J to 4 bases, leaving 14 bases not matched to a gene. CDR3 coding DNA: TGTGCCAGCAGTTTTTATACCTTAACAGGGGACTCCTATGGCTACACCTTC. Its protein is CASSFYTLTGDSYGYTF.

A remark on this clone: The CDR3 end shows no conserved phenylalanine or tryptophan, and so a read error is likely. The DNA is omitted, as the CDR3 cannot be located on it reliably, and the CDR3 follows TCRdb's listing. This chain uses TRBV7-9 with TRBJ1-2; no DNA check was done on the table's D call, TRBD1. Looked up from germline, CDR1 is SEHNR and CDR2 is FQNEAQ (reference sequence). The CDR3 adds up to 11 amino acids, both ends counted. The chain's CDR3 is CASSPKSRGFV.

This chain links TRBV28 with TRBJ1-3; the D gene is possibly TRBD1 (6 bases). Per the germline V gene, CDR1 is MDHEN and CDR2 is SYDVKM. Trimming left V 3 bases short and J 4 bases short, with 13 bases between. CDR3 length equals 15 residues. In DNA, the CDR3 is TGTGCCAGCAGTTTCCAGGGGATGGGCGGAAACACCATATATTTT. This codes for CASSFQGMGGNTIYF.

The chain employs TRBV14 and TRBJ1-4; TRBD1 might be the D (5 bases). Trimming pared 4 bases from V and 3 bases from J, leaving 33 bases between. The CDR3 sequence is 22 residues long. The germline CDR1 and CDR2 sequences are SGHDN and FVKESK. The CDR3 DNA sequence: TGTGCCAGCAGCCCCGACTGGAAACAGGTTGGACCTGGGTACCCTTCTAATGAAAAACTGTTTTTT. Encoded protein: CASSPDWKQVGPGYPSNEKLFF.

V usage is TRBV4-3 and J usage is TRBJ1-1; 7 bases match TRBD1. V lost 0 bases, J lost 10 bases, and 5 bases stayed unmatched. This CDR3 region has 13 residues. The V gene's germline CDR1 is LGHNA and CDR2 YSLEER. The CDR3 is CASSQEEGTVAFF. Here the CDR3 DNA reads TGCGCCAGCAGCCAAGAAGAGGGGACAGTAGCTTTCTTT.

The V call is TRBV29-1, the J call TRBJ2-1; no clear D gene. V lost 3 bases to trimming and J lost 2 bases, with 8 bases between them. This CDR3 is built from 13 residues. Germline CDR1 SQVTM, CDR2 ANQGSEA. CDR3 nucleotide sequence: TGCAGCGTTGAGAAGCAACCCTACAATGAGCAGTTCTTC. Its protein product is CSVEKQPYNEQFF.

The chain employs TRBV11-3 and TRBJ2-1; TRBD2 agrees at 10 bases. The V gene end was trimmed by 8 bases and the J gene end by 8 bases; junction bases not matched to a gene: 3. This CDR3 comprises 12 residues. The V gene's germline CDR1 is SGHNT and CDR2 YENEEA. The CDR3, as DNA: TGTGCCAGCTCTAGCGGGAGTGATGAGCAGTTCTTC. It encodes CASSSGSDEQFF.

The chain recombines TRBV7-3 with TRBJ2-3, with D perhaps matching TRBD2 (5 bases). Germline V CDR1 and CDR2: SGHTA, FQGTGA. The CDR3 has 14 amino acids. The germline V and J ends were trimmed by 3 bases and 2 bases, with 9 bases remaining between them. The CDR3 spells CASSFEGLTDTQYF. CDR3 nucleotides: TGTGCCAGCAGCTTTGAGGGCCTCACAGATACGCAGTATTTT.

The chain links TRBV11-2 to TRBJ2-5, with TRBD2 matching 7 bases. The trim removed 1 base at V and 7 bases at J, leaving 15 bases unmatched. Per germline, CDR1 SGHAT and CDR2 FQNNGV. CDR3 length: 17 residues. The CDR3 DNA reads TGTGCCAGCAGCTTAGTGTCCGGGACTATCGTCGTAGGGACCCAGTACTTC. Translated, it gives CASSLVSGTIVVGTQYF.